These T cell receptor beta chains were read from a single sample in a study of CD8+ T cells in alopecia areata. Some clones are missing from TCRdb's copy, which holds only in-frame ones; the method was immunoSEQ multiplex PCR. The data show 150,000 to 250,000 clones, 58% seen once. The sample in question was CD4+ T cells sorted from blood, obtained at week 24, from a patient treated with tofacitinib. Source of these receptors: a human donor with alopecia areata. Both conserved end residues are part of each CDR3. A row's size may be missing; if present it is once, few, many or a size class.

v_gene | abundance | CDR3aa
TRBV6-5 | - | CASSYSGRGRAETQYF
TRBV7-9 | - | CASSAGQGGSGNTIYF
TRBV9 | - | CASSVGGTGKTNYGYTF
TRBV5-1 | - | CASSPLPGTSNQPQHF
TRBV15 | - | CATSRAREGNSPLHF
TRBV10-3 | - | CAISRIPTGTKNIQYF
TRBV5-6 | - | CASSFGRAYEQYF
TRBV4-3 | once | CASSQQVRAQQFF
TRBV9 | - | CASSPDSGKMYF
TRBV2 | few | CASSGPRGYEQYF
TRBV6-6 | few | CASRDDRDYGYTF
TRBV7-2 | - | CASSLASSSEYF
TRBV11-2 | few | CASSLDLQDTQYF
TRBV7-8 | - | CASSLRGGNGYTF
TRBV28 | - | CATTGASYNEQFF
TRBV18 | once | CASSPPPRGNEQFF